This paragraph reports one T cell receptor (beta chain). This clone's antigen is unknown. No much larger clone exists at a distance of one base, and base qualities are not known. This specimen belongs to a study of PD-L1 blockade in urothelial cancer (TCRdb year 2017). The study in broad terms: Every patient began therapy at some point between 2013 and 2015 and was given atezolizumab 1,200 mg intravenously every 3 weeks. Roughly 10 patients reached durable clinical benefit, while 20 patients did not. Blood samples were analyzed at two time points: 3 weeks after treatment start (second dose) and 6 weeks after treatment start. Pretreatment tumor samples, along with matched peripheral blood serially collected before and after atezolizumab treatment, were subjected to TCR sequencing. An ECOG performance status of 0 or 1 was recorded for the patients, and 0 to 3 prior chemotherapy regimens had been received by the patients. About 90% of the roughly 30 patients were identified as males with urothelial cancer of bladder origin, and a prior smoking history was reported by 18 of 29 patients. Durable clinical benefit meant progression-free survival longer than 6 months, and TCR features were also tested against progression-free and overall survival. In the same patients, whole exome sequencing and RNA sequencing of pretreatment tumors were performed in addition to TCR sequencing. Twenty-nine patients had pretreatment blood TCR-seq, roughly 24 had at least one posttreatment blood collection, and roughly 24 had tumor TCR-seq. A median of around 150,000 T cells and roughly 80,000 unique TCRs was obtained from blood samples, and a median clonality of around 0.072 was observed. Somatic, immune and clinical correlates of response to PD-L1 blockade with atezolizumab in urothelial cancer were the focus of an exploratory multi-omic analysis.

The cysteine opens and the phenylalanine closes a CDR3 of 15 amino acids. Of the read, only the CDR3 DNA is kept; its 45 bases are in frame from base 1. Compared with germline, V lacks 5 bases and J lacks 7 bases; bases without a gene match: 12. Looking up the germline V gene yields CDR1 KGHSH and CDR2 LQKENI. What the time point label conveys for this sample: pretreatment peripheral blood. A total of under 35 patients with locally advanced or metastatic urothelial carcinoma, treated at Memorial Sloan Kettering on a trial protocol, made up the cohort. Peripheral blood mononuclear cells were collected pretreatment and during treatment, with between 1 and 8 total time points per patient. The Qiagen DNeasy Blood extraction kit was used to purify genomic DNA from total PBMCs and from tumor samples. PBMCs were collected pretreatment and during treatment, and were isolated and stored as previously described.

The investigation overall reported the following: Patients with durable benefit showed greater expansion of tumor-associated TCR clones in peripheral blood 3 weeks after starting treatment (n ≈ 23, p = 0.022). Because of the small sample size (n ≈ 27) and the many exploratory analyses performed, the results are intended to be regarded as hypothesis-generating. A pretreatment peripheral blood TCR clonality below the median was linked to improved progression-free and overall survival.

Synthetic TCR analog templates were spiked into each PCR to estimate absolute template abundance from read counts. The immunoSEQ assay was used to amplify TCRbeta CDR3 regions from genomic DNA with bias-controlled V and J gene primers. Sequencing of rearranged TCRbeta segments was performed at approximately 20X coverage. In the paper's pipeline: Sequencing errors were corrected by clustering and CDR3s were annotated against IMGT to assign V, D and J genes. Downstream analyses used only productive TCRbeta rearrangements and left out out-of-frame or stop-codon sequences. Clonality was calculated as one minus the Shannon entropy normalized by the log of the number of unique productive sequences. Clones differing between time points or between blood and tumor were identified by Fisher's exact test with Benjamini-Hochberg correction at adjusted p below 0.01. In TCRdb, the immuneACCESS table is reduced to in-frame sequences with V and J assigned. These tables do not hold every clone; where another copy was compared, an unresolved V gene accounts for under half, and the others remain unexplained. The V and J calls and clone size were taken over from that table, and D and trimming were inferred from the DNA. The sample records 84,000 or so clones, approximately 87% of which are singletons. The ten biggest clones cover roughly an eighth of the sample.

Recombination linked TRBV18 to TRBJ1-1, with 8 central nucleotides matching TRBD1. The sequenced sample was PBMCs, obtained around atezolizumab (anti-PD-L1) treatment. The receptor comes from a man aged 60 to 75 with urothelial cancer. The nucleotide sequence reads TGTGCCAGCTCAGCCCCTCAGGGGGCGCGCGGTGAAGCTTTCTTT. This encodes CASSAPQGARGEAFF.